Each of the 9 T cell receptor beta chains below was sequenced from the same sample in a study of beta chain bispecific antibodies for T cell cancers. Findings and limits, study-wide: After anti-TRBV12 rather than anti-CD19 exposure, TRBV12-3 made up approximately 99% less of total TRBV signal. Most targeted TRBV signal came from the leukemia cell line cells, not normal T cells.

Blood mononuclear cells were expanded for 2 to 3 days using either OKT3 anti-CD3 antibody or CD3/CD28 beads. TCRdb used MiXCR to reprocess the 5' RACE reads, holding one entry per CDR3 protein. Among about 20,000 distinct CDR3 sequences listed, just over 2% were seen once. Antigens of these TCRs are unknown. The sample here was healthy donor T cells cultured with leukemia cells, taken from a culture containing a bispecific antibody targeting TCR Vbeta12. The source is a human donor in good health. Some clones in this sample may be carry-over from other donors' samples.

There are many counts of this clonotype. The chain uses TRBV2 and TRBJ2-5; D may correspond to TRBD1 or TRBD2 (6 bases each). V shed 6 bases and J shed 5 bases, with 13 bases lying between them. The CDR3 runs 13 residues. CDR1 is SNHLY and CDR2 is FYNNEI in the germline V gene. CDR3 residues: CASRRQEGETQYF. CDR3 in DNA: TGTGCCAGCAGAAGACAGGAGGGGGAGACCCAGTACTTC.

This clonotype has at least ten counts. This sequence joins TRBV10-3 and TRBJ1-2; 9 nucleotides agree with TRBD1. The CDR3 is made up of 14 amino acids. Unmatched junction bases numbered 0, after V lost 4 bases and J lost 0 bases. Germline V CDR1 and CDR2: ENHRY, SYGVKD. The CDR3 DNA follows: TGTGCCATCAGTGGGACAGGGGCTAACTATGGCTACACCTTC. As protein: CAISGTGANYGYTF.

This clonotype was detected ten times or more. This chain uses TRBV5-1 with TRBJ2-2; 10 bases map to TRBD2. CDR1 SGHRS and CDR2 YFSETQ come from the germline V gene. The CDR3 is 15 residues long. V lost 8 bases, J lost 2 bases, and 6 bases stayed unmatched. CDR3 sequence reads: CASSSGGLNTGELFF. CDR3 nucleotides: TGCGCCAGTTCTAGCGGGGGCCTTAACACCGGGGAGCTGTTTTTT.

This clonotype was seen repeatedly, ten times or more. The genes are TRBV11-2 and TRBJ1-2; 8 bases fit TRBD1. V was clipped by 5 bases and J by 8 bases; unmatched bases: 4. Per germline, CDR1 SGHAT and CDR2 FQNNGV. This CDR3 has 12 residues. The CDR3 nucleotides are TGTGCCAGCAGCGGACAGGGAGGGGGCTACACCTTC. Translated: CASSGQGGGYTF.

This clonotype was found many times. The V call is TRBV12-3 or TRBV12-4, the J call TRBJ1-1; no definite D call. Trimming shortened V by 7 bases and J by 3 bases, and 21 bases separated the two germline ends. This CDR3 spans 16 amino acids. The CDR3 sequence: CASIERPGYPDTEAFF. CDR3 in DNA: TGTGCCAGCATCGAAAGGCCCGGGTATCCGGACACTGAAGCTTTCTTT.

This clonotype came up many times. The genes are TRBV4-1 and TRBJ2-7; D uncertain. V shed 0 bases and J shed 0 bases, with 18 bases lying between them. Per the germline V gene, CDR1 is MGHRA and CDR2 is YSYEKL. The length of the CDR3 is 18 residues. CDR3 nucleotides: TGCGCCAGCAGCCAAGAATCTTTGGCAGCCCCGAGCTCCTACGAGCAGTACTTC. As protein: CASSQESLAAPSSYEQYF.

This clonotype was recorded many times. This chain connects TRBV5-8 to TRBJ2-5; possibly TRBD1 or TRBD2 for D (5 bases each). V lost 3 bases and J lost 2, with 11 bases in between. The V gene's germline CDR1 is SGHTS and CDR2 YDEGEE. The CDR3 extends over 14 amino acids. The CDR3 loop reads CASSSWGNQETQYF. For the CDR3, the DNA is TGTGCCAGCAGCTCCTGGGGGAATCAAGAGACCCAGTACTTC. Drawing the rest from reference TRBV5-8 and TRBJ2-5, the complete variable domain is EAGVTQSPTHLIKTRGQQATLRCSPISGHTSVYWYQQALGLGLQFLLWYDEGEERNRGNFPPRFSGRQFPNYSSELNVNALELEDSALYLCASSSWGNQETQYFGPGTRLLVL.

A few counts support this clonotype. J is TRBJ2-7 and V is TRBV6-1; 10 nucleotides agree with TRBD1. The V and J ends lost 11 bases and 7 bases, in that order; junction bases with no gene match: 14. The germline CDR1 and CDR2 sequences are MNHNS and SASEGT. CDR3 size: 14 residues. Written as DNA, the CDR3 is TGTGCCGGCCATCAGGACAGGGGGAAGGGGGAGCAGTACTTC. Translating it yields CAGHQDRGKGEQYF.

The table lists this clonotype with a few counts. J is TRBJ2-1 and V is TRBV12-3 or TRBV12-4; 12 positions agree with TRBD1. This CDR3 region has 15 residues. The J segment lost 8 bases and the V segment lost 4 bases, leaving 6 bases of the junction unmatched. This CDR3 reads CASSSGTGGRDEQFF. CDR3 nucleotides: TGTGCCAGCAGTTCCGGGACAGGGGGCAGGGATGAGCAGTTCTTC.